This T cell receptor (beta chain) was retrieved from a study of technical replicates of blood from several donors. Sequenced by immunoSEQ multiplex PCR; TCRdb stores in-frame clones only, minus some. The sample holds roughly 85,000 clones, 85% to 95% seen once. V gave up 2 bases and J gave up 4 bases; unmatched junction bases: 6. Germline V gene sequence: CDR1 MGHRA, CDR2 YSYEKL. This CDR3 comprises 16 residues. The sequencing sample was made of T cells isolated from PBMCs. The source is a human donor in good health. The chain uses TRBV4-1 and TRBJ2-3; 10 bases map to TRBD1. In DNA, the CDR3 is TGCGCCAGCAGCCAAACCGGGACAGGGGACCCAGATACGCAGTATTTT. Amino acids: CASSQTGTGDPDTQYF.